These 32 T cell receptor beta chains came from one sample sequenced in a study of T cells in Graves' hyperthyroidism and ophthalmopathy (dated by TCRdb to about 2019). The library was made by multiplex PCR. The listed sequencing device is Illumina HiSeq 2000. The TCR beta CDR3 regions were amplified from RNA transcripts. The TCR CDR3 was subjected to a first round of RT-PCR using the HTBI primer set and the Qiagen OneStep RT-PCR kit. TCRdb itself trimmed the public reads at Q25 with fastp, ran MiXCR and retained productive beta chains. Identical CDR3 protein sequences are pooled into one entry, listed with their most common genes and DNA. The sample table holds 280,000 or so distinct CDR3 sequences, of which roughly 15% were seen once. Jointly, the top ten make up about 33% of the sample. Sequenced sample: blood. The receptors were sampled from a woman in her 50s with Graves' hyperthyroidism that later progressed to Graves' ophthalmopathy.

V gene TRBV27 combines with J gene TRBJ1-6, with D perhaps matching TRBD1 (6 bases). The CDR3 has 16 amino acids. Germline loops: CDR1 MNHEY, CDR2 SMNVEV (reference sequence). With 9 bases removed from V and 0 bases from J, the gap between germline ends came to 15 bases. Written as DNA, the CDR3 is TGTGCCAGTCGGTTGAAAGGGGGCTCCTATAATTCACCCCTCCACTTT. Its protein product is CASRLKGGSYNSPLHF.

This clonotype was found many times. The CDR3 here is CSAPSGGSYEQYF. The CDR3 DNA reads TGCAGTGCTCCTTCGGGGGGATCCTACGAGCAGTACTTC. V and J are TRBV20-1 and TRBJ2-7; 7 bases agree with TRBD2. There are 13 residues in the CDR3. Germline CDR1 and CDR2: DFQATT and SNEGSKA (reference sequence). V lost 5 bases to trimming and J lost 1 base; unmatched junction nucleotides: 5.

This clonotype was recorded at least ten times. The chain couples TRBV2 to TRBJ1-1; D remains unclear. V lost 0 bases, J lost 7 bases, and 0 bases lay in between. The CDR3 length is 10 residues. Germline V gives CDR1 SNHLY, CDR2 FYNNEI. In DNA, the CDR3 is TGTGCCAGCAGTGAAGCTGAAGCTTTCTTT. Its protein is CASSEAEAFF.

This clonotype was recorded at least ten times. This chain links TRBV18 with TRBJ2-3; D not resolved. CDR1 and CDR2 from the germline V gene are KGHSH and LQKENI. The CDR3 consists of 16 residues. V shed 3 bases and J shed 2 bases, with 15 bases lying between them. CDR3 sequence (DNA): TGTGCCAGCTCACCTCCAGTCCTGCTGAACACAGATACGCAGTATTTT. Its protein product is CASSPPVLLNTDTQYF.

Points on this clonotype: Sequence at one end of the junction differs from germline and may be a read error. The gene calls are TRBV7-8 and TRBJ2-2; D might be TRBD1 or TRBD2, each matching 5 bases. The germline V gene encodes CDR1 SGHVS and CDR2 FQNEAQ. This CDR3 is built from 14 residues. CDR3 residues: CTSSLVRGTGELFF. The CDR3 nucleotides read TGTACCAGCAGCTTAGTGAGGGGAACCGGGGAGCTGTTTTTT. Full variable domain (remainder filled in from reference TRBV7-8 and TRBJ2-2): GAGVSQSPRYKVAKRGQDVALRCDPISGHVSLFWYQQALGQGPEFLTYFQNEAQLDKSGLPSDRFFAERPEGSVSTLKIQRTQQEDSAVYLCTSSLVRGTGELFFGEGSRLTVL.

The V gene is TRBV9, the J gene TRBJ2-3; 11 bases line up with TRBD2. The CDR3 spans 17 residues. Looked up from germline, CDR1 is SGDLS and CDR2 is YYNGEE. J was trimmed by 2 bases and V by 0 bases; bases with no gene match: 5. The CDR3 sequence: CASSVALAGGPTDTQYF. As DNA, the CDR3 is TGTGCCAGCAGCGTAGCCCTAGCGGGAGGACCCACAGATACGCAGTATTTT.

This clonotype showed up many times. The rearrangement uses TRBV3-1 and TRBJ2-7; 9 bases are shared with TRBD2. Germline CDR1 and CDR2: LGHDT and YNNKEL (reference sequence). Losses at the gene ends were 2 bases for V and 1 base for J; bases not matched to a gene: 3. This CDR3 comprises 15 residues. The CDR3 sequence: CASSQLGLASYEQYF. CDR3 bases: TGTGCCAGCAGCCAACTAGGACTAGCGTCCTACGAGCAGTACTTC.

This clonotype appeared many times. The V call is TRBV20-1, the J call TRBJ2-5; D not certain. CDR1 is DFQATT, CDR2 SNEGSKA, per germline (reference sequence). CDR3 length: 10 residues. Trimming took off 5 bases at V and 5 bases at J, with 6 bases between the two ends. The DNA for the CDR3 is TGCAGTGCTGCCCGTGAGACCCAGTACTTC. As protein: CSAARETQYF.

A few counts support this clonotype. The CDR3 here is CASLPSSGSSYNEQFF. The CDR3 nucleotides read TGTGCCAGTCTCCCTTCTAGCGGGAGTTCCTACAATGAGCAGTTCTTC. This rearrangement joins TRBV19 to TRBJ2-1; 10 bases fit TRBD2. Germline V gene sequence: CDR1 LNHDA, CDR2 SQIVND (reference sequence). The J segment lost 1 base and the V segment lost 8 bases, leaving 8 bases of the junction unmatched. The CDR3 runs 16 residues.

This clonotype was detected only a few times. Its ends do not fully match the called genes, so a read error is possible. This chain uses TRBV20-1 with TRBJ2-4, with 14 positions matching TRBD2. The V gene's germline CDR1 is DFQATT and CDR2 SNEGSKA (reference sequence). There are 16 residues in the CDR3. CDR3 loop: CNALPGLAGVSGIQYF. Here the CDR3 DNA reads TGCAATGCTTTACCGGGACTAGCGGGAGTCTCGGGCATTCAGTACTTC.

This clonotype was detected ten times or more. This chain connects TRBV27 to TRBJ2-1; 7 positions match TRBD2. Germline CDR1 reads MNHEY; CDR2 reads SMNVEV (reference sequence). This CDR3 is 15 amino acids long. After removal of 2 bases from V and 8 bases from J, the junction contained 9 bases not matched to a gene. The CDR3 reads CASSLAGEVVDEQFF. The CDR3 bases are TGTGCCAGCAGTTTAGCGGGAGAAGTTGTAGATGAGCAGTTCTTC.

This clonotype was seen repeatedly, ten times or more. The chain is built from TRBV12-3 or TRBV12-4 and TRBJ2-7; 7 bases line up with TRBD1. CDR3 length: 15 amino acids. Germline trimming cut 1 base from V and 4 bases from J; bases unmatched to any gene: 7. CDR3 amino acids: CASSLVQGNYYEQYF. The CDR3 DNA is TGTGCCAGCAGTTTAGTACAGGGGAATTATTACGAGCAGTACTTC.

This clonotype was seen many times. This chain links TRBV12-3 or TRBV12-4 with TRBJ2-3; the D call may be TRBD1 or TRBD2 (6 bases each). V shed 6 bases and J shed 3 bases, with 19 bases lying between them. This CDR3 has 16 residues. The CDR3 spells CASSFGGTRGTDTQYF. The CDR3 DNA follows: TGTGCCAGCAGCTTCGGGGGCACGCGTGGGACAGATACGCAGTATTTT.

The chain joins TRBV30 to TRBJ2-7, with D uncertain. Per germline, CDR1 GTSNPN and CDR2 SVGIG (reference sequence). The CDR3 length is 12 residues. Trimming cost V 0 bases and J 5 bases, with 8 bases left between them. This CDR3 is CAWSVSGNEQYF. CDR3 coding DNA: TGTGCCTGGAGTGTAAGTGGGAACGAGCAGTACTTC.

The sample holds many counts of this clonotype. The V gene is TRBV27, the J gene TRBJ2-3; a possible D gene is TRBD2 (5 bases). The CDR3 spans 16 residues. Trimming left V 2 bases short and J 4 bases short, with 16 bases between. CDR1 and CDR2 from the germline V gene are MNHEY and SMNVEV (reference sequence). The CDR3 here is CASSLKNVGVPDTQYF. As DNA, the CDR3 is TGTGCCAGCAGTTTAAAGAATGTGGGAGTCCCAGATACGCAGTATTTT.

This clonotype has just a few counts. This sequence joins TRBV10-3 and TRBJ2-5, with D possibly matching TRBD1 (5 bases). The CDR3 runs 13 residues. The germline V gene encodes CDR1 ENHRY and CDR2 SYGVKD. The V end was cut by 7 bases, the J end by 2 bases, with 11 bases between. The CDR3 here is CAINRNLQETQYF. CDR3 nucleotides: TGTGCCATCAACAGGAACCTTCAAGAGACCCAGTACTTC.

This clonotype showed up just a few times. A much larger clone differs by one base, so this may be a read error. This chain connects TRBV6-1 to TRBJ2-5; D unclear. CDR3 length: 11 amino acids. V was pared by 1 base and J by 5 bases, with 2 bases between. CDR1 and CDR2 (germline): MNHNS, SASEGT. This CDR3 reads CASSEEETQYF. The CDR3 nucleotides are TGTGCCAGCAGTGAAGAGGAGACCCAGTACTTC.

In this sample, this clonotype turned up a few times. The chain employs TRBV4-1 and TRBJ2-7, with TRBD2 as a possible D gene (5 bases). The V gene's germline CDR1 is MGHRA and CDR2 YSYEKL. Between the trimmed V and J ends, which lost 3 bases and 1 base, there was a span of 13 bases. The CDR3 sequence is 15 residues long. The CDR3 coding sequence is TGCGCCAGCAGCCAGACCCCAACTAGTTCCTACGAGCAGTACTTC. Its translation is CASSQTPTSSYEQYF.

In its sample, this clonotype was seen many times. The chain links TRBV7-9 to TRBJ2-5; 11 nucleotides match TRBD1. The CDR3 is made up of 15 amino acids. CDR1 is SEHNR and CDR2 is FQNEAQ in the germline V gene (reference sequence). Germline trimming cut 6 bases from V and 7 bases from J; bases unmatched to any gene: 10. The CDR3 is CASSSGTGGSVTQYF. The CDR3 DNA follows: TGTGCCAGCAGTTCCGGGACAGGGGGTTCGGTGACCCAGTACTTC.

This sequence joins TRBV4-1 and TRBJ1-6; D call uncertain. Germline loops: CDR1 MGHRA, CDR2 YSYEKL. V lost 1 base to trimming and J lost 4 bases, with 11 bases between them. CDR3 size: 16 residues. The CDR3 DNA sequence: TGCGCCAGCAGCCAAGTCCCCCACCAGTATAATTCACCCCTCCACTTT. This gives the protein CASSQVPHQYNSPLHF.

Ten or more counts support this clonotype. This chain joins TRBV24-1 and TRBJ2-1; D might be TRBD1 (7 bases). The CDR3 has 18 residues. V was cut by 1 base and J by 5 bases, with 20 bases left in between. From germline, CDR1 is KGHDR and CDR2 SFDVKD. Here the CDR3 DNA reads TGTGCCACCAGTGATTTTGTCAGGGGGGACCCCTTTGACAATGAGCAGTTCTTC. Protein: CATSDFVRGDPFDNEQFF.

This clonotype was counted ten times or more. The chain has TRBV30 and TRBJ1-2; possibly TRBD1 for D (5 bases). The germline V gene has CDR1 GTSNPN and CDR2 SVGIG (reference sequence). The CDR3 runs to 11 residues. The germline V and J ends were trimmed by 0 bases and 7 bases, with 6 bases remaining between them. The CDR3 region has the DNA TGTGCCTGGAGTGTTGGGGGTGGCTACACCTTC. This encodes CAWSVGGGYTF.

Regarding this clonotype: This could be a read error, since a much larger clone is one nucleotide away. This sequence joins TRBV13 and TRBJ2-2, with D unresolved. CDR1 and CDR2 from the germline V gene are PRHDT and FYEKMQ (reference sequence). This CDR3 region has 16 residues. Trimming pared 4 bases from V and 0 bases from J, leaving 12 bases between. The CDR3, as DNA: TGTGCCAGCAGCTATACCTGGGATTCGAACACCGGGGAGCTGTTTTTT. This sequence encodes CASSYTWDSNTGELFF.

The chain recombines TRBV28 with TRBJ1-6; possibly TRBD1 for D (6 bases). From germline, CDR1 is MDHEN and CDR2 SYDVKM. The CDR3 runs 16 residues. Trimming took 6 bases from V and 8 from J, leaving 20 bases between them. The CDR3 DNA reads as TGTGCCAGCAGCCAAGATCGGAACAGGGTTGATTCACCCCTCCACTTT. Residues: CASSQDRNRVDSPLHF.

This chain connects TRBV7-8 to TRBJ2-1, with 12 bases matching TRBD1. Unmatched junction bases numbered 5, after V lost 4 bases and J lost 4 bases. Germline loops: CDR1 SGHVS, CDR2 FQNEAQ. The CDR3 contains 16 residues. The CDR3 loop is CASSWGQGAGYNEQFF. CDR3 nucleotides: TGTGCCAGCAGCTGGGGACAGGGGGCGGGGTACAATGAGCAGTTCTTC. The full variable domain, with the rest looked up from reference TRBV7-8 and TRBJ2-1, is GAGVSQSPRYKVAKRGQDVALRCDPISGHVSLFWYQQALGQGPEFLTYFQNEAQLDKSGLPSDRFFAERPEGSVSTLKIQRTQQEDSAVYLCASSWGQGAGYNEQFFGPGTRLTVL.

This clonotype was seen many times. The chain joins TRBV3-1 to TRBJ2-1; 10 nucleotides align to TRBD2. Germline V gene lookup returns CDR1 LGHDT and CDR2 YNNKEL (reference sequence). Trimming at V came to 1 base and at J to 10 bases, leaving 7 bases not matched to a gene. The length of the CDR3 is 15 residues. CDR3 loop: CASSQGGPAGGEQFF. In nucleotides, the CDR3 is TGTGCCAGCAGCCAAGGGGGTCCAGCGGGAGGGGAGCAGTTCTTC.

About this clonotype: Germline and junction disagree at one end, which may indicate a read error. The chain carries TRBV5-1 and TRBJ2-6, with 8 nucleotides matching TRBD2. The CDR3 spans 23 residues. CDR1 and CDR2 from the germline V gene are SGHRS and YFSETQ. The CDR3 protein is CASSLGWGTQGLGRSSGANALTF. In nucleotides, the CDR3 is TGCGCCAGCAGCTTGGGTTGGGGCACACAGGGACTAGGACGGAGCTCTGGGGCCAACGCCCTGACTTTC.

The chain carries TRBV9 and TRBJ2-3, with D perhaps matching TRBD1 or TRBD2 (5 bases each). Germline CDR1 reads SGDLS; CDR2 reads YYNGEE. The CDR3 has 15 amino acids. Trimming stripped 3 bases from V and 1 base from J, with 12 bases between. CDR3 sequence: CASSAAGARTDTQYF. CDR3 DNA sequence: TGTGCCAGCAGCGCCGCCGGGGCCCGCACAGATACGCAGTATTTT.

In its sample, this clonotype was seen a few times. The J gene is TRBJ2-7, the V gene TRBV9; tentative D call: TRBD2 (6 bases). The V and J ends lost 4 bases and 4 bases respectively, with 21 bases between them. The CDR3 is made up of 16 amino acids. Germline V gene data show CDR1 as SGDLS and CDR2 as YYNGEE. The CDR3 is CASSPEGLPRKYEQYF. CDR3 sequence (DNA): TGTGCCAGCAGCCCAGAGGGACTCCCTAGAAAGTACGAGCAGTACTTC.

At least ten counts were recorded for this clonotype. V usage is TRBV7-3 and J usage is TRBJ2-1; 8 nucleotides agree with TRBD1. The CDR3 is 15 residues long. The J segment lost 7 bases and the V segment lost 0 bases, leaving 5 bases of the junction unmatched. CDR1 SGHTA and CDR2 FQGTGA come from the germline V gene. The CDR3 DNA follows: TGTGCCAGCAGCTTAACCCTGGACAGGGTAAATGAGCAGTTCTTC. It encodes CASSLTLDRVNEQFF.

The chain couples TRBV5-6 to TRBJ2-7; D is ambiguous. Per the germline V gene, CDR1 is SGHDT and CDR2 is YYEEEE. V dropped 0 bases and J dropped 2 bases, with 9 bases sitting between them. This CDR3 contains 14 residues. CDR3 DNA: TGTGCCAGCAGCTTGGAACTAACTCCCTACGAGCAGTACTTC. Amino acid sequence: CASSLELTPYEQYF.

This clonotype was seen repeatedly, ten times or more. The chain employs TRBV7-3 and TRBJ2-3; 7 bases map to TRBD2. V shed 5 bases and J 0 bases; nucleotides not matched to a gene: 17. This CDR3 region has 19 residues. Per the germline V gene, CDR1 is SGHTA and CDR2 is FQGTGA. The CDR3 DNA is TGTGCCAGCAGCGTCCCCCCTGGACTAGTTTCATCTAGCACAGATACGCAGTATTTT. Its protein is CASSVPPGLVSSSTDTQYF.